This T cell receptor beta chain was sequenced in a study of neoadjuvant nivolumab and ipilimumab in lung cancer. Study-level background: Patients got nivolumab 3 mg/kg on days 1, 15 and 29; combination added ipilimumab 1 mg/kg day 1. Study-wide results and caveats: Resected tumors had greater TCR richness and clonality than uninvolved lung. Only two of four nivolumab-treated tumors gained richness and clonality by surgery.

Sequencing was performed with immunoSEQ multiplex PCR; in TCRdb, only in-frame clones are kept and a portion is missing. The profile covers 30,000 to 35,000 clones, with roughly nine tenths appearing a single time and 2.1% taken by the ten largest. About this clone itself: No antigen is known for it.

The sequences come from peripheral blood, collected after neoadjuvant nivolumab, alone or with ipilimumab, at or shortly before surgery. This clonotype was sampled from an adult with non-small cell lung cancer.

CDR3 nucleotide sequence: TGTGCCAGCAAACCCTCTGTCTCTGGGGCCAACGTCCTGACTTTC. This encodes CASKPSVSGANVLTF. The chain joins TRBV25-1 to TRBJ2-6; D gene uncertain. The CDR3 is 15 amino acids. The germline V gene encodes CDR1 MGHDK and CDR2 SYGVNS. Trimming took off 7 bases at V and 0 bases at J, with 10 bases between the two ends.